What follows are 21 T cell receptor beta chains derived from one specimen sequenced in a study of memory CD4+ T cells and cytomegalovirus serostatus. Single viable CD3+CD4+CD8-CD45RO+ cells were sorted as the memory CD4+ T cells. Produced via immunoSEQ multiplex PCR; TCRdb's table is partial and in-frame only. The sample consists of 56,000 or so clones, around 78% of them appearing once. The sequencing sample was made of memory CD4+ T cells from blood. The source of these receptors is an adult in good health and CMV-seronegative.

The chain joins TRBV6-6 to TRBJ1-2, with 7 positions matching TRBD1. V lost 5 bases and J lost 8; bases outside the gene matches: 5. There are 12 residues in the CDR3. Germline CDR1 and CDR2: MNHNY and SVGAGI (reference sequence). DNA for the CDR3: TGTGCCAGCAGTGATAACAGGGGAGGCTACACCTTC. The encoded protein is CASSDNRGGYTF.

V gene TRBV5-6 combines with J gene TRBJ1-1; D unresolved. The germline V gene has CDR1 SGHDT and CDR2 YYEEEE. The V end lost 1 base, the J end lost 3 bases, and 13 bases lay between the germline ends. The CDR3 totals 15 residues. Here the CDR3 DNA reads TGTGCCAGCAGCTTGCTGACCCGCGGGGACACTGAAGCTTTCTTT. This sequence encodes CASSLLTRGDTEAFF.

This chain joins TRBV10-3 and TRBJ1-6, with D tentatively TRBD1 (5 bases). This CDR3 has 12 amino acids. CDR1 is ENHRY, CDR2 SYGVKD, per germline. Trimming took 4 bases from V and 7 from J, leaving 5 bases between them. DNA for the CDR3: TGTGCCATCAGTGGACAGAATTCACCCCTCCACTTT. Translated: CAISGQNSPLHF.

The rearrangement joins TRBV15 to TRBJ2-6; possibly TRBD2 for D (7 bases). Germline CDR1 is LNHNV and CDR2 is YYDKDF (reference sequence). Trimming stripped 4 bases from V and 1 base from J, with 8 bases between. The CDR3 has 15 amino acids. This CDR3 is CATSKGGSGANVLTF. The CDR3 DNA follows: TGTGCCACCAGCAAGGGGGGGTCTGGGGCCAACGTCCTGACTTTC.

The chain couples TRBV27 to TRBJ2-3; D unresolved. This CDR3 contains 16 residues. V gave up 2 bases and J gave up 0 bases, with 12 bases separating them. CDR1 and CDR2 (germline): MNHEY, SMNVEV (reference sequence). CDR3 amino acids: CASSLGVGSSTDTQYF. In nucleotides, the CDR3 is TGTGCCAGCAGTTTAGGGGTTGGGTCTAGCACAGATACGCAGTATTTT.

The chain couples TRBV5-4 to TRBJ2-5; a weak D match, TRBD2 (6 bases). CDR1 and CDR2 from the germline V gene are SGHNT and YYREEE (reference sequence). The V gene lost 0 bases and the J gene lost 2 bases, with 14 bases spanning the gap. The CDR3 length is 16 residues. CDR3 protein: CASSLGGGDPQETQYF. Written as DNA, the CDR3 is TGTGCCAGCAGCTTGGGAGGCGGGGACCCACAAGAGACCCAGTACTTC.

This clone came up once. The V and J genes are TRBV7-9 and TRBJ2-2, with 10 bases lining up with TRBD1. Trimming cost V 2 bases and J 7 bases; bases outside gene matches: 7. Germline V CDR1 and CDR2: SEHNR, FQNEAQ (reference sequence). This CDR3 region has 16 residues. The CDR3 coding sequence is TGTGCCAGCAGCTTAACCCGACAGGGGGCGATCGGGGAGCTGTTTTTT. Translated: CASSLTRQGAIGELFF.

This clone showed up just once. This CDR3 reads CATKGAVTYEQYF. The CDR3 coding sequence is TGTGCCACCAAGGGGGCCGTAACCTACGAGCAGTACTTC. The gene calls are TRBV2 and TRBJ2-7; 7 bases are a match to TRBD1. Germline CDR1 and CDR2: SNHLY and FYNNEI. The CDR3 runs to 13 residues. Trimming at V came to 10 bases and at J to 2 bases, leaving 8 bases not matched to a gene.

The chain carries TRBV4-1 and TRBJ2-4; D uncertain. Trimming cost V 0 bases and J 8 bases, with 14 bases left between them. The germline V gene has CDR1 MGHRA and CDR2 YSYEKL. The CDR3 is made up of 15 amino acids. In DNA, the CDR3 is TGCGCCAGCAGCCAAGATCGGCTAGGATTATACATTCAGTACTTC. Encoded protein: CASSQDRLGLYIQYF.

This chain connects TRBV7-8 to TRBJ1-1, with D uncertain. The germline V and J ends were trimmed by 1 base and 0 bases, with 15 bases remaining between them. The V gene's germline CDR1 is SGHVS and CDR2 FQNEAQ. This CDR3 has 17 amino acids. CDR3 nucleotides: TGTGCCAGCAGCTTAGGAACCCAGAATGGGGTGAACACTGAAGCTTTCTTT. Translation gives CASSLGTQNGVNTEAFF.

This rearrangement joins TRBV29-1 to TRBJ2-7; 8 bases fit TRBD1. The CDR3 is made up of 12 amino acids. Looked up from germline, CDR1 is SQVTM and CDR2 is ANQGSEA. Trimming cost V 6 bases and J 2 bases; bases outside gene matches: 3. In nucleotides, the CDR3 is TGCAGCGTCAGGACAGGGACCTACGAGCAGTACTTC. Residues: CSVRTGTYEQYF.

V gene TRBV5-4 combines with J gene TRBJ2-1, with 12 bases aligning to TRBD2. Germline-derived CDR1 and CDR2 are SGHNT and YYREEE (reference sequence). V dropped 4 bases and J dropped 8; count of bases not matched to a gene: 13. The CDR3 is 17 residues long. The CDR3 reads CASSRPSGGAGSHEQFF. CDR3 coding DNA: TGTGCCAGCAGCCGACCTAGCGGGGGGGCCGGGTCACATGAGCAGTTCTTC.

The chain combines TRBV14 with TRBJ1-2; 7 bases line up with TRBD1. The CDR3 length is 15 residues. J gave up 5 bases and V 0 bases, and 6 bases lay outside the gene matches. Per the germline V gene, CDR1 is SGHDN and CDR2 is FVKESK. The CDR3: CASSQDTGVVYGYTF. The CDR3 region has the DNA TGTGCCAGCAGCCAAGATACAGGGGTAGTTTATGGCTACACCTTC.

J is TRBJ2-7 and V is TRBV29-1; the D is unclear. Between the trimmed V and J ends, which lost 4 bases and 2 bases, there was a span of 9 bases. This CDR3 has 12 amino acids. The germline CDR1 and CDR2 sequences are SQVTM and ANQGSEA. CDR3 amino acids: CSVAPGPYEQYF. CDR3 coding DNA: TGCAGCGTTGCCCCCGGACCCTACGAGCAGTACTTC.

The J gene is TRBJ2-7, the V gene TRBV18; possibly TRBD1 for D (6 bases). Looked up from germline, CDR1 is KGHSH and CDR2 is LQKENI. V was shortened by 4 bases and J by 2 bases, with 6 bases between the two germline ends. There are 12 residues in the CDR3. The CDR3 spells CASSQGAYEQYF. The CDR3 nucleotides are TGTGCCAGCTCACAGGGGGCCTACGAGCAGTACTTC. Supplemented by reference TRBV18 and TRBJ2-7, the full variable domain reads NAGVMQNPRHLVRRRGQEARLRCSPMKGHSHVYWYRQLPEEGLKFMVYLQKENIIDESGMPKERFSAEFPKEGPSILRIQQVVRGDSAAYFCASSQGAYEQYFGPGTRLTVT.

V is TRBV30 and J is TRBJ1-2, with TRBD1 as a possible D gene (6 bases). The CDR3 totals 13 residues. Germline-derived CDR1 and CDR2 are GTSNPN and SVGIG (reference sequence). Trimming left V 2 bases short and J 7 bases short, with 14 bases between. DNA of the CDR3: TGTGCCTGGAGTCCCACAGGGTCTAGTGGCTACACCTTC. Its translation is CAWSPTGSSGYTF. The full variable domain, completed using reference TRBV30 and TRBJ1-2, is SQTIHQWPATLVQPVGSPLSLECTVEGTSNPNLYWYRQAAGRGLQLLFYSVGIGQISSEVPQNLSASRPQDRQFILSSKKLLLSDSGFYLCAWSPTGSSGYTFGSGTRLTVV.

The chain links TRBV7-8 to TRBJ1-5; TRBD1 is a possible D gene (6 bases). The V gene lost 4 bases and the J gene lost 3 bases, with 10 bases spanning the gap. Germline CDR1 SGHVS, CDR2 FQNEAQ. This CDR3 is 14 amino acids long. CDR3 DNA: TGTGCCAGCAGCTCACAGGGCCCCAATCAGCCCCAGCATTTT. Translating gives CASSSQGPNQPQHF.

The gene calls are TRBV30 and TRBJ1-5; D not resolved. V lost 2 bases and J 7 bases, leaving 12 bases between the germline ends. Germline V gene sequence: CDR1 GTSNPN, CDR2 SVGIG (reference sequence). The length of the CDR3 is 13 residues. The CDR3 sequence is CAWSLAASQPQHF. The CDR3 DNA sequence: TGTGCCTGGAGTTTAGCCGCGAGCCAGCCCCAGCATTTT.

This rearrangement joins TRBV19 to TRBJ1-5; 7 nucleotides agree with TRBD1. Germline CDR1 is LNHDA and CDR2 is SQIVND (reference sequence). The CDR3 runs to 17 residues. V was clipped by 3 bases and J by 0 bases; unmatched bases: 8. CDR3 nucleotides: TGTGCCAGTAGTATCCTCCGGACAGGACGTAGCAATCAGCCCCAGCATTTT. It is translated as CASSILRTGRSNQPQHF.

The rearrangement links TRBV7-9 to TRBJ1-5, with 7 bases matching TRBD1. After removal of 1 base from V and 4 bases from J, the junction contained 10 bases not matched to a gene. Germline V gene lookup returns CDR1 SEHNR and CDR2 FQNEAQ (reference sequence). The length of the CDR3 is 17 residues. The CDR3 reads CASSLVGQGVMNQPQHF. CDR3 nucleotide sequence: TGTGCCAGCAGCTTAGTAGGCCAGGGGGTTATGAATCAGCCCCAGCATTTT.

The CDR3 is CASSGSGGGTEAFF. CDR3 nucleotide sequence: TGTGCCAGCTCTGGGTCGGGAGGAGGTACTGAAGCTTTCTTT. The J gene is TRBJ1-1, the V gene TRBV18; D is undetermined. This CDR3 comprises 14 residues. Germline CDR1 and CDR2: KGHSH and LQKENI. With 6 bases removed from V and 5 bases from J, the gap between germline ends came to 16 bases.